This T cell receptor (beta chain) was identified during a study of Graves' ophthalmopathy and Graves' hyperthyroidism (dated by TCRdb to between 2018 and 2020). For context, the study as a whole: Peripheral blood was collected before any treatment was given, at the time of initial diagnosis. In total, 135 blood samples were TCR-sequenced: some 43 ophthalmopathy, around 75 hyperthyroidism and approximately 17 hyperthyroidism-to-ophthalmopathy patients. A discovery set of 100 patients (43 ophthalmopathy, under 65 stable hyperthyroidism) was enrolled to explore V-J signatures distinguishing ophthalmopathy from hyperthyroidism. T-cell repertoires of thyroid tissue and blood were compared in several hyperthyroidism patients. Following sample collection, hyperthyroidism patients were given methimazole at a starting dose of 30 mg daily, and ophthalmopathy patients were given high-dose intravenous methylprednisolone. The study used signatures of the TCR beta repertoire to tell Graves' ophthalmopathy apart from Graves' hyperthyroidism and to predict which patients would progress to ophthalmopathy. The independent validation cohort included 18 to 20 hyperthyroidism patients plus 17 patients who later progressed from hyperthyroidism to ophthalmopathy. Overall results and qualifications from the work: Most expanded thyroid clonotypes with frequency above 0.001 were also detected in blood, suggesting blood repertoires may reflect the thyroid immune response. No statistical method was used to set the sample size in advance, and the investigators knew which group each participant was assigned to. In validation, the model predicted ophthalmopathy progression with over 60% sensitivity and 72.22% specificity; about a dozen predicted patients were CT-confirmed with GO in a median of approximately six months. In cross-validation, the 13-signature model distinguished ophthalmopathy from stable hyperthyroidism with about 88% sensitivity and just under 84% specificity, and in the test set the corresponding values were roughly 80% and 76%.

TCR beta CDR3 regions were amplified from RNA transcripts for repertoire sequencing. The first round was an RT-PCR using HTBI primers with the Qiagen OneStep RT-PCR kit, and this first round was followed by a second-round multiplex PCR, then size selection and purification. Sequencing of the libraries was carried out on an Illumina HiSeq2000 in paired-end mode with 100 bp reads. The authors' analysis ran thus. SOAPnuke was used for read processing, and reads with adapters, uncalled bases, a mean Phred below 15, or no exact constant-primer or identifier match were discarded. COPE v1.2.5 was used to merge high-quality paired reads. Unique nucleotide sequences were defined as clonotypes and aligned to IMGT TRB V, D and J references using MiTCR v1.1. The analysis was limited to V-J combinations with a frequency above 0.0001, which together covered approximately 99% of repertoires. A TCR clonal expansion and chaos score per V-J combination was defined as the ratio of F50 clonal expansion to chaos observed in the TCRdist matrix. Welch's t-statistics and random forest were used to narrow the features down to 13 V-J combinations, which were then fed into a naive Bayes classifier. The Morisita-Horn index was used to measure how similar the thyroid and blood repertoires were. The public reads were reanalyzed by TCRdb: fastp trimming at Q25, MiXCR alignment, in-frame beta chains only. Rows are combined by CDR3 protein, so each entry shows the most common genes and DNA. The V and J calls reflect TCRdb's pipeline rather than the authors' work. Counted in this sample were roughly 400,000 distinct CDR3 sequences; about a sixth of them appeared once. Clones ranked in the top ten supply roughly 2.3% of the sample.

Hyperthyroidism was considered stable if no progression to ophthalmopathy occurred within 18 months of follow-up. Hyperthyroidism patients were newly diagnosed, with disease duration under 2 months, and aged 18 to 65 years. Patients were excluded if they had other autoimmune diseases, uncontrolled infections, pregnancy or lactation. Diagnosis was based on clinical symptoms, serum thyroxine, TRAb, thyroid ultrasound and orbital computed tomography. Ficoll-Paque density gradient centrifugation was used to isolate PBMCs from approximately 10 ml of fresh peripheral blood. Total RNA was extracted using Trizol reagent, and RNA quality was checked on an Agilent 2100 Bioanalyzer. Including cysteine and phenylalanine, the CDR3 has 12 amino acids. The kept DNA is CDR3 alone, 36 bases in frame from the first base. The germline V gene yields MDHEN for CDR1 and SYDVKM for CDR2. V is reduced by 7 bases and J by 2 bases, leaving a spacing of 9 bases between them.

This clonotype was detected ten times or more. There is no known antigen for this receptor. No base quality information exists; no much larger clone differs at one position. The chain couples TRBV28 to TRBJ2-7, with TRBD1 perhaps the D gene, on 5 matching bases. This receptor was obtained from an adult woman with stable Graves' hyperthyroidism. What was sequenced was peripheral blood. The nucleotide sequence reads TGTGCCAGCACTGACAGCGCCTACGAGCAGTACTTC. Protein translation: CASTDSAYEQYF.